Listed below are T cell receptor beta chains from one sample, sequenced in a study of preoperative IRX-2 immunotherapy in early breast cancer. Clones were sequenced by immunoSEQ multiplex PCR, and TCRdb holds only the in-frame ones, with some missing. The repertoire holds tens of thousands of clones, with approximately 95% as singletons. The specimen comprised tumor tissue, sampled after IRX-2 immunotherapy. The source is a human donor with breast cancer. Each CDR3 is given with its conserved first and last residue. A D gene is named only where the DNA matches it firmly. Some rows have no size entry. The others give once, few or many, or a class for an expanded clone.

len: 17
j_gene: TRBJ2-1
v_gene: TRBV7-2
d_gene: NA
abundance: NA
CDR3aa: CASSLERLGLGNHEQFF
CDR3nt: TGTGCCAGCAGCTTAGAGCGACTCGGCCTAGGGAATCATGAGCAGTTCTTC

len: 15
j_gene: TRBJ2-2
v_gene: TRBV5-1
d_gene: NA
abundance: once
CDR3aa: CASSPTGTLTGELFF
CDR3nt: TGCGCCAGCAGCCCGACCGGGACTCTTACCGGGGAGCTGTTTTTT

len: 12
j_gene: TRBJ1-6
v_gene: TRBV7-3
d_gene: NA
abundance: NA
CDR3aa: CASSYGSSPLHF
CDR3nt: TGTGCCAGCAGCTACGGAAGCTCACCCCTCCACTTT

len: 16
j_gene: TRBJ2-7
v_gene: TRBV5-1
d_gene: TRBD1
abundance: NA
CDR3aa: CASSLWVGTGSHEQYF
CDR3nt: TGCGCCAGCAGCTTGTGGGTCGGGACAGGGTCGCACGAGCAGTACTTC

len: 16
j_gene: TRBJ1-2
v_gene: TRBV4-3
d_gene: NA
abundance: NA
CDR3aa: CASSQDLGSANYGYTF
CDR3nt: TGCGCCAGCAGCCAAGATCTGGGGTCTGCTAACTATGGCTACACCTTC

len: 15
j_gene: TRBJ2-1
v_gene: TRBV5-4
d_gene: NA
abundance: NA
CDR3aa: CASSLRGSSYNEQFF
CDR3nt: TGTGCCAGCAGCTTGCGGGGGAGCTCCTACAATGAGCAGTTCTTC

len: 14
j_gene: TRBJ2-1
v_gene: TRBV6-5
d_gene: NA
abundance: NA
CDR3aa: CASSEAETYNEQFF
CDR3nt: TGTGCCAGCAGTGAGGCGGAGACCTACAATGAGCAGTTCTTC

len: 16
j_gene: TRBJ2-1
v_gene: TRBV28
d_gene: TRBD2
abundance: NA
CDR3aa: CASSLSSGGPRNEQFF
CDR3nt: TGTGCCAGCAGTTTATCTAGCGGGGGCCCTAGGAATGAGCAGTTCTTC

len: 14
j_gene: TRBJ1-5
v_gene: TRBV6-6
d_gene: NA
abundance: once
CDR3aa: CASSAGQPRQPQHF
CDR3nt: TGTGCCAGCAGTGCCGGACAGCCCCGTCAGCCCCAGCATTTT

len: 17
j_gene: TRBJ2-5
v_gene: TRBV18
d_gene: NA
abundance: NA
CDR3aa: CASSPRWGGQYQETQYF
CDR3nt: TGTGCCAGCTCACCACGATGGGGAGGACAGTACCAAGAGACCCAGTACTTC

len: 16
j_gene: TRBJ2-7
v_gene: TRBV27
d_gene: NA
abundance: once
CDR3aa: CASIPSAGYQFYEQYF
CDR3nt: TGTGCCAGCATCCCGTCGGCGGGCTACCAATTCTACGAGCAGTACTTC

len: 14
j_gene: TRBJ2-7
v_gene: TRBV7-9
d_gene: NA
abundance: NA
CDR3aa: CASSPKQVAYEQYF
CDR3nt: TGTGCCAGCAGCCCAAAACAGGTTGCCTACGAGCAGTACTTC